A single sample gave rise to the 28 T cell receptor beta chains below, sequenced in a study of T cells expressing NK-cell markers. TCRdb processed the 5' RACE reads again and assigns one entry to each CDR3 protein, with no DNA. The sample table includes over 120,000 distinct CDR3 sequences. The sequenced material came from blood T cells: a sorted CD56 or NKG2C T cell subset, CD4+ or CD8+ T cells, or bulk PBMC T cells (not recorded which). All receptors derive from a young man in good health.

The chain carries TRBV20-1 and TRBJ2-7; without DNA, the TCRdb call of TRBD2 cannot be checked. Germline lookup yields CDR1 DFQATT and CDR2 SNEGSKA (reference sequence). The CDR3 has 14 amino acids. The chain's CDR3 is CSARDSGSGYEQYF.

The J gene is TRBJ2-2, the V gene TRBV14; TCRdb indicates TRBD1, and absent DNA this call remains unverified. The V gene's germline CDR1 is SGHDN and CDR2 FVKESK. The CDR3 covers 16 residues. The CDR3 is CASTLRVGRNTGELFF.

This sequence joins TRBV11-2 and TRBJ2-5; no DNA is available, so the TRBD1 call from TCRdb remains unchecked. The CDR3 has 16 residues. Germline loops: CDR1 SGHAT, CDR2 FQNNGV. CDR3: CASSLGGQGWSETQYF. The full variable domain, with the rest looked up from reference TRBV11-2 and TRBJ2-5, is EAGVAQSPRYKIIEKRQSVAFWCNPISGHATLYWYQQILGQGPKLLIQFQNNGVVDDSQLPKDRFSAERLKGVDSTLKIQPAKLEDSAVYLCASSLGGQGWSETQYFGPGTRLLVL.

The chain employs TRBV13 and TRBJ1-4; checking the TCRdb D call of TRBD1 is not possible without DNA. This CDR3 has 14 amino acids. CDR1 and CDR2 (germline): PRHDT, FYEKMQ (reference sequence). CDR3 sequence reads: CASSPRDPGEKLFF.

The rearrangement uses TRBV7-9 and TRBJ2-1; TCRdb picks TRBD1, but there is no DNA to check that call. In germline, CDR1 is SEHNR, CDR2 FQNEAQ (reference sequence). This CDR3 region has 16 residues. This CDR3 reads CASSSLSGRGGNEQFF.

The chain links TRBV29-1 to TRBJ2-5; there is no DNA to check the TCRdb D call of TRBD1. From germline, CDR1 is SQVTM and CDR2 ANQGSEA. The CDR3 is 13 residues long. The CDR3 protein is CSAAGDAGETQYF.

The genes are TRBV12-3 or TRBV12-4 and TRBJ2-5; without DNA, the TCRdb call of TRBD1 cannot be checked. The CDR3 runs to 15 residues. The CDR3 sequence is CASRRGQGRQETQYF.

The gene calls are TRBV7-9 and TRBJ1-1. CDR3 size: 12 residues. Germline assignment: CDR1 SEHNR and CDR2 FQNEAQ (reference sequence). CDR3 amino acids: CASSYYGEEAFF.

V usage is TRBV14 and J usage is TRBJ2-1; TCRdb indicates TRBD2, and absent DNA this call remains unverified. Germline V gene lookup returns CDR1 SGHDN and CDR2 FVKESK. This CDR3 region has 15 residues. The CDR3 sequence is CASSLLAGLYNEQFF.

CDR3 in amino acids: CASSLVPLAGGRGQFF. V gene TRBV5-4 combines with J gene TRBJ2-1; TCRdb returns TRBD2, unconfirmable since there is no DNA. Germline V gene lookup returns CDR1 SGHNT and CDR2 YYREEE (reference sequence). The CDR3 extends over 16 amino acids.

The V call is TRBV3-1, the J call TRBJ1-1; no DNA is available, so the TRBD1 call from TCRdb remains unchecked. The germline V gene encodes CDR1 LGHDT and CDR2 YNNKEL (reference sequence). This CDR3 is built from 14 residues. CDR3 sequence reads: CASSPTGIFTEAFF.

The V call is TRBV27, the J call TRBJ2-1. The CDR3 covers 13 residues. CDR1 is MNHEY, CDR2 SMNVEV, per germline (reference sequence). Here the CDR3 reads CASSLAGATEQFF.

The CDR3 protein is CATSDPDSGNEQFF. This sequence joins TRBV24-1 and TRBJ2-1; checking the TCRdb D call of TRBD2 is not possible without DNA. The germline V gene encodes CDR1 KGHDR and CDR2 SFDVKD. CDR3 length: 14 amino acids.

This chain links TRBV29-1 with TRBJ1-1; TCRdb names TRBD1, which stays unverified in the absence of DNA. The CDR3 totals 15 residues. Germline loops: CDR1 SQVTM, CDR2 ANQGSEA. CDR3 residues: CSVDSGGGMNTEAFF.

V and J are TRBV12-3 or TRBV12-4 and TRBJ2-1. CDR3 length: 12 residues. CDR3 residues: CASSFRRFEQFF.

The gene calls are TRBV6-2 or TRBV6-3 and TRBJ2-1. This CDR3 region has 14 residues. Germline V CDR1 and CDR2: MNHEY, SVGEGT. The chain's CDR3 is CASSTGGFYNEQFF.

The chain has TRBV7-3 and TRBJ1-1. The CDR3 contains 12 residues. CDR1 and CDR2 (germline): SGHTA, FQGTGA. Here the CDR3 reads CASSLNGQEAFF.

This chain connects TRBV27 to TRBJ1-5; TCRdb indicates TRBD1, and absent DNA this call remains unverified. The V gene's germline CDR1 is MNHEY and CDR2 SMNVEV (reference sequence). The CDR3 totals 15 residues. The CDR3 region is CASRKGAYSNQPQHF.

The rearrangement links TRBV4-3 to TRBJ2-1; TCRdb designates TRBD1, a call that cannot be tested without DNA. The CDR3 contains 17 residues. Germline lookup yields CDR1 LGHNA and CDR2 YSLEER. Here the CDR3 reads CASSQATYRVTYNEQFF.

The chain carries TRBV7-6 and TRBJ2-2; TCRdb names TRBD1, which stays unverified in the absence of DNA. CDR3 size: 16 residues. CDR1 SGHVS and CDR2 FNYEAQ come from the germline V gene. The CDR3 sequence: CASSLIWGENTGELFF.

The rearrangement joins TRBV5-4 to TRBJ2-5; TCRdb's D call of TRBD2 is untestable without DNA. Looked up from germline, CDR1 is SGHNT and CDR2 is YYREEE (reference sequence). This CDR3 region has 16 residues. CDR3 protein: CASSHLAGEGQETQYF.

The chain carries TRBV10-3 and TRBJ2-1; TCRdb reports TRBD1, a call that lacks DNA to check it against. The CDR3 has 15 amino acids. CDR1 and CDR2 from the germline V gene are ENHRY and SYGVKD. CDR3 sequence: CAIRGTGDADNEQFF.

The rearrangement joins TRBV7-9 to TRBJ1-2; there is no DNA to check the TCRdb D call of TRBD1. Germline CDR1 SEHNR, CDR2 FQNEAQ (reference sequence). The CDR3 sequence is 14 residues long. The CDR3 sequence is CASSADRSNYGYTF. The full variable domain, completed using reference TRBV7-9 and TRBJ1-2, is DTGVSQNPRHKITKRGQNVTFRCDPISEHNRLYWYRQTLGQGPEFLTYFQNEAQLEKSRLLSDRFSAERPKGSFSTLEIQRTEQGDSAMYLCASSADRSNYGYTFGSGTRLTVV.

CDR3 residues: CASSLSGQGITEAFF. The V and J genes are TRBV5-1 and TRBJ1-1; the TCRdb D gene call, TRBD1, has no DNA to confirm it. The CDR3 is made up of 15 amino acids. Per germline, CDR1 SGHRS and CDR2 YFSETQ. The full variable domain, completed using reference TRBV5-1 and TRBJ1-1, is KAGVTQTPRYLIKTRGQQVTLSCSPISGHRSVSWYQQTPGQGLQFLFEYFSETQRNKGNFPGRFSGRQFSNSRSEMNVSTLELGDSALYLCASSLSGQGITEAFFGQGTRLTVV.

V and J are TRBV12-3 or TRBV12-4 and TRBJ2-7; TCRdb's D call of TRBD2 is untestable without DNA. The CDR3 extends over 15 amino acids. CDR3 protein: CASSLARDYSYEQYF.

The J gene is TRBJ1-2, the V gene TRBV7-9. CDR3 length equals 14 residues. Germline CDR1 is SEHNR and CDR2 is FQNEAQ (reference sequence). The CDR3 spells CASSLTADPYGYTF.

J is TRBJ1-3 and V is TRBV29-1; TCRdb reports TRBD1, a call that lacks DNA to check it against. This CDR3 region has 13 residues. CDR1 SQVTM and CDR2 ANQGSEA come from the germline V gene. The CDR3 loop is CSVEGHSGNTIYF. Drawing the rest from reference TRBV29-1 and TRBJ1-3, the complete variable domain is SAVISQKPSRDICQRGTSLTIQCQVDSQVTMMFWYRQQPGQSLTLIATANQGSEATYESGFVIDKFPISRPNLTFSTLTVSNMSPEDSSIYLCSVEGHSGNTIYFGEGSWLTVV.

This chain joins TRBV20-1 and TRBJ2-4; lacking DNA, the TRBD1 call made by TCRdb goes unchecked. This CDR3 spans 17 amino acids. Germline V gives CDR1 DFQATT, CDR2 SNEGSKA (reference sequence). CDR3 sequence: CSAQEGGQGTPKNIQYF.